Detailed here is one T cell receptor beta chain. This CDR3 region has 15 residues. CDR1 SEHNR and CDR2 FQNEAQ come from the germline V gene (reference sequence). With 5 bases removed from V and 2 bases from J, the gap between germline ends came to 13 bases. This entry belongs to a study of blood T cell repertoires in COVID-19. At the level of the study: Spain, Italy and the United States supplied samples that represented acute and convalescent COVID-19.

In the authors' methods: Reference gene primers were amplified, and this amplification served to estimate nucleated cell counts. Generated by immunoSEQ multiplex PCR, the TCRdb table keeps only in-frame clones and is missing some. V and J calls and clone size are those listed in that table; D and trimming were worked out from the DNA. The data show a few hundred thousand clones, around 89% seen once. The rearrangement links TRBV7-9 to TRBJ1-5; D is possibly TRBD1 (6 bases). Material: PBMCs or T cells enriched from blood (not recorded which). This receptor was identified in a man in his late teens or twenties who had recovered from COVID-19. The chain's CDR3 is CASSPGDSRNQPQHF. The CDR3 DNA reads TGTGCCAGCAGCCCAGGGGATTCGCGCAATCAGCCCCAGCATTTT.